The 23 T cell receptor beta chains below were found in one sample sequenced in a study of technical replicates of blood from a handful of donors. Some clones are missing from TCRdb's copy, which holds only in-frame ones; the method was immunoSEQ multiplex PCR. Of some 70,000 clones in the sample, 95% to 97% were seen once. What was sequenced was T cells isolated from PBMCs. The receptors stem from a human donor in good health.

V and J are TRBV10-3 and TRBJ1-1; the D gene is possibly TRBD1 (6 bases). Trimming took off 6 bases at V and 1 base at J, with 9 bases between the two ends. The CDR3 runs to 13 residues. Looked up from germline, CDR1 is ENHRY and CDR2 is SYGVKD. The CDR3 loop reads CAIRGGGNTEAFF. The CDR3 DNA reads TGTGCCATCAGAGGGGGGGGGAACACTGAAGCTTTCTTT.

The DNA of the CDR3 is TGCAGTGCTGAGGCTTTGAATGAGCAGTTCTTC. Amino acid sequence: CSAEALNEQFF. The V and J genes are TRBV20-1 and TRBJ2-1, with D unclear. Trimming stripped 5 bases from V and 7 bases from J, with 9 bases between. Germline CDR1 reads DFQATT; CDR2 reads SNEGSKA (reference sequence). The length of the CDR3 is 11 residues.

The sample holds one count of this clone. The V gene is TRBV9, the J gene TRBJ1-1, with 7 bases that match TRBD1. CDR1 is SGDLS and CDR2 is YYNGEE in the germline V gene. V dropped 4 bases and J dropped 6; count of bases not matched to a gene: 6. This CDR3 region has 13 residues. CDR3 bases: TGTGCCAGCAGCCAAACAGGGGCGCCTGAAGCTTTCTTT. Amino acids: CASSQTGAPEAFF.

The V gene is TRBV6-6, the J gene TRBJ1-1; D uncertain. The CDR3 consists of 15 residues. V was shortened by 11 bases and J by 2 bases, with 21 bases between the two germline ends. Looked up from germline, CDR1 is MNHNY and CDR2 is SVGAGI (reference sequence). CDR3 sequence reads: CAVHDLRAINTEAFF. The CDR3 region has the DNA TGTGCCGTTCACGACCTAAGAGCGATTAACACTGAAGCTTTCTTT.

This CDR3 reads CASSFRQVEETQYF. CDR3 DNA sequence: TGTGCCAGCAGCTTCCGACAGGTCGAAGAGACCCAGTACTTC. The V call is TRBV11-2, the J call TRBJ2-5, with a weak D call TRBD1 (6 bases). Germline V lookup: CDR1 SGHAT, CDR2 FQNNGV. V was cut by 3 bases and J by 3 bases, with 11 bases left in between. The CDR3 loop spans 14 amino acids.

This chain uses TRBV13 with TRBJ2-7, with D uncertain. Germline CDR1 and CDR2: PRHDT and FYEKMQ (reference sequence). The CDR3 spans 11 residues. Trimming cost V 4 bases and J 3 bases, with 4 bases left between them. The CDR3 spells CASSSSYEQYF. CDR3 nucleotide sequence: TGTGCCAGCAGCTCCAGCTACGAGCAGTACTTC.

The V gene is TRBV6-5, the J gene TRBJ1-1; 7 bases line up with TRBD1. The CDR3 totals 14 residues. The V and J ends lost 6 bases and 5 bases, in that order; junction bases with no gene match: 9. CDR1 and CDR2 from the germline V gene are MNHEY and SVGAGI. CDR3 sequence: CASRLDREETEAFF. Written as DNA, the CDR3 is TGTGCCAGCAGACTAGACAGGGAGGAAACTGAAGCTTTCTTT.

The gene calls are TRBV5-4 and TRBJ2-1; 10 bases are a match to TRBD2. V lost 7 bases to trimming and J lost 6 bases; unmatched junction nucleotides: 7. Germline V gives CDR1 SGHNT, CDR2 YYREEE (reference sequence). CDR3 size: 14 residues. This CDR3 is CASGTSASSNEQFF. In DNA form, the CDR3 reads TGTGCCAGCGGGACTAGCGCATCTTCCAATGAGCAGTTCTTC.

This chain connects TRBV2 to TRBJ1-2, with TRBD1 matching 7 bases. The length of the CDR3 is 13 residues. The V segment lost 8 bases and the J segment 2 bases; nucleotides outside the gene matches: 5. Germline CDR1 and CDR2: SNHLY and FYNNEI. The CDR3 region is CASSTGSNYGYTF. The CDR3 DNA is TGTGCCAGCTCGACAGGGTCCAACTATGGCTACACCTTC.

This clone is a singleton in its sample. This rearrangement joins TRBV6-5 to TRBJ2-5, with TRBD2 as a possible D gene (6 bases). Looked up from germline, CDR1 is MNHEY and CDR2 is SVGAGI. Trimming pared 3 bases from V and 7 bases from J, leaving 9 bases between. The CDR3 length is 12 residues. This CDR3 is CASSYMEGTQYF. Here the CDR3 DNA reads TGTGCCAGCAGTTATATGGAGGGGACCCAGTACTTC.

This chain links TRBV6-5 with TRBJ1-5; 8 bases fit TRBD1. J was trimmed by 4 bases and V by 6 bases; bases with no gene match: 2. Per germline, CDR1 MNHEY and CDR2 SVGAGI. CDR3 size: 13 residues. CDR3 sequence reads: CASRDRENQPQHF. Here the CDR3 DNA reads TGTGCCAGCAGGGACAGGGAGAATCAGCCCCAGCATTTT.

This chain's CDR3 is CASSFTLTYEQYF. DNA of the CDR3: TGTGCCAGCAGCTTTACTCTAACCTACGAGCAGTACTTC. This chain connects TRBV7-8 to TRBJ2-7; D not resolved. Trimming stripped 3 bases from V and 2 bases from J, with 8 bases between. Germline-derived CDR1 and CDR2 are SGHVS and FQNEAQ. The CDR3 runs to 13 residues. Variable domain in full (rest from reference TRBV7-8 and TRBJ2-7): GAGVSQSPRYKVAKRGQDVALRCDPISGHVSLFWYQQALGQGPEFLTYFQNEAQLDKSGLPSDRFFAERPEGSVSTLKIQRTQQEDSAVYLCASSFTLTYEQYFGPGTRLTVT.

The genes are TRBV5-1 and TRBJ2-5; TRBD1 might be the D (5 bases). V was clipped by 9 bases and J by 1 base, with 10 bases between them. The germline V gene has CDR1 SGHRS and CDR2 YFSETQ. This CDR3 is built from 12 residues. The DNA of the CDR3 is TGCGCCACCCGTGGGGCCCAAGAGACCCAGTACTTC. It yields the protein CATRGAQETQYF.

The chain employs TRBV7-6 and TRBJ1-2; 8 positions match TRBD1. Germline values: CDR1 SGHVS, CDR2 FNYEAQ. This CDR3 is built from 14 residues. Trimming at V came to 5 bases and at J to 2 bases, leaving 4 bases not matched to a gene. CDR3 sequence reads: CASSAGQANYGYTF. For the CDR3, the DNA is TGTGCCAGCAGCGCGGGACAGGCCAACTATGGCTACACCTTC.

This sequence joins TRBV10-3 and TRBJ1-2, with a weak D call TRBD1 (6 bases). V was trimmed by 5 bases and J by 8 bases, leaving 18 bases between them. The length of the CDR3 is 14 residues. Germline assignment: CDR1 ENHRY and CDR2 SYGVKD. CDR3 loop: CAISFHGTLEGYTF. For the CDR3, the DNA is TGTGCCATCAGTTTCCATGGGACACTGGAGGGCTACACCTTC.

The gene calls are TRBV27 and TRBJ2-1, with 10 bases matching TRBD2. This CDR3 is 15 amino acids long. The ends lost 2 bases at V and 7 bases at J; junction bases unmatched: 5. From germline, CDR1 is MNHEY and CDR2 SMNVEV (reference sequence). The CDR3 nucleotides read TGTGCCAGCAGTTTACTAGCGGGAGCAGGGAATGAGCAGTTCTTC. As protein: CASSLLAGAGNEQFF.

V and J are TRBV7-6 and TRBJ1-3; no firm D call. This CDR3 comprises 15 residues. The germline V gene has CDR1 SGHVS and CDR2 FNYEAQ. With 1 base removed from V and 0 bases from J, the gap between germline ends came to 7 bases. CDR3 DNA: TGTGCCAGCAGCTTAGTGAGTGTCTCTGGAAACACCATATATTTT. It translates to CASSLVSVSGNTIYF.

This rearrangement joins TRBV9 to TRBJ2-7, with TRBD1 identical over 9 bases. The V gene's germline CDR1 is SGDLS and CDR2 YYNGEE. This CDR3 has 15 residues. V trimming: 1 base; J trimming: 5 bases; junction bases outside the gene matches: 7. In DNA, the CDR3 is TGTGCCAGCAGCGTATACCCGGACAGGGGACACGAGCAGTACTTC. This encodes CASSVYPDRGHEQYF. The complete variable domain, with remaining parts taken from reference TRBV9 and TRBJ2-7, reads DSGVTQTPKHLITATGQRVTLRCSPRSGDLSVYWYQQSLDQGLQFLIQYYNGEERAKGNILERFSAQQFPDLHSELNLSSLELGDSALYFCASSVYPDRGHEQYFGPGTRLTVT.

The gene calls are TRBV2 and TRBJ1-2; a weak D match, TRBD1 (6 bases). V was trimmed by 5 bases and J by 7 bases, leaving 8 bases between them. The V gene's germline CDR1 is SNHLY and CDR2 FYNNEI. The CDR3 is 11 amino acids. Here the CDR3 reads CASSTQGGYTF. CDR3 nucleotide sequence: TGTGCCAGCAGTACACAGGGTGGCTACACCTTC.

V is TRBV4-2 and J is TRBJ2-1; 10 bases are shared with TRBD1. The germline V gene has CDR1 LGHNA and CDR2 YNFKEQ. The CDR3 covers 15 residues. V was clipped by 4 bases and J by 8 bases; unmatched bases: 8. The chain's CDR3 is CASSPWTGGSDEQFF. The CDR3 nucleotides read TGTGCCAGCAGCCCTTGGACAGGGGGATCGGATGAGCAGTTCTTC.

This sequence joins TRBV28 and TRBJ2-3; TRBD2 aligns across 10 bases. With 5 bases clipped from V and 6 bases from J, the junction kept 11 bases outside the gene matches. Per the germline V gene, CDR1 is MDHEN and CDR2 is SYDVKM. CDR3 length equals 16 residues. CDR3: CASSPPSGRAWDTQYF. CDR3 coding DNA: TGTGCCAGCAGTCCCCCGAGCGGGAGGGCCTGGGATACGCAGTATTTT.

CDR3 sequence reads: CAISGTIRDRTFYLYNEQFF. The DNA for the CDR3 is TGTGCCATCAGTGGAACTATCCGGGACAGGACCTTTTACCTCTACAATGAGCAGTTCTTC. The genes are TRBV10-3 and TRBJ2-1; 8 bases agree with TRBD1. This CDR3 is 20 amino acids long. The V segment lost 4 bases and the J segment 3 bases; nucleotides outside the gene matches: 20. Per the germline V gene, CDR1 is ENHRY and CDR2 is SYGVKD.

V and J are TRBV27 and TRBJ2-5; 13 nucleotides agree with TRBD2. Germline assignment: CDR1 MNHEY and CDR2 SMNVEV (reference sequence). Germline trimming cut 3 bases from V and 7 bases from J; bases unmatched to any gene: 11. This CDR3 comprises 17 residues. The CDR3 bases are TGTGCCAGCAGTTTGTTTACACTAGCGGGAGGGATGGGGACCCAGTACTTC. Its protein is CASSLFTLAGGMGTQYF.